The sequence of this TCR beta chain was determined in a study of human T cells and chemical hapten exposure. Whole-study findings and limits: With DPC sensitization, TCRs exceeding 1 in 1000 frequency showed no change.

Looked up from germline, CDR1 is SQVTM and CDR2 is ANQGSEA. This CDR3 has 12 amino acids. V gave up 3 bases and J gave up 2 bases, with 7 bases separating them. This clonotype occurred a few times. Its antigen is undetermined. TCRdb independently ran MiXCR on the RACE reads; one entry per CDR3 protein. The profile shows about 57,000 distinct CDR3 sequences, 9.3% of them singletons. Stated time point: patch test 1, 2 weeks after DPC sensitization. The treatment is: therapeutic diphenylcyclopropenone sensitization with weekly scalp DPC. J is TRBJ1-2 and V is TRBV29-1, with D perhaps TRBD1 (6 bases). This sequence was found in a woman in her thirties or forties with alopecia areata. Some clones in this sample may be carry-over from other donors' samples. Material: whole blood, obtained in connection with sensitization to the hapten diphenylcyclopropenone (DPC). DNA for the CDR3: TGCAGCGTTGATACAGGGAACTATGGCTACACCTTC. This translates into CSVDTGNYGYTF.